The present T cell receptor beta chain was sequenced within a study of T cells expressing NK-cell markers. Study-level information: It was from sorted CD3+CD56+NKG2C+, CD3+CD56+NKG2C- and CD3+CD56-NKG2C+ T cells that TCR beta repertoires came. There were seven HCMV-seropositive donors and one seronegative donor among the eight sequenced.

5'RACE template switching with UMIs produced the TCR beta cDNA. Using the 5' RACE reads, TCRdb records one entry per CDR3 protein without DNA. The sample holds 500,000 to 700,000 distinct CDR3 sequences. This CDR3 region has 14 residues. Germline loops: CDR1 LGHNA, CDR2 YSLEER. The specimen sequenced was blood T cells: a sorted CD56 or NKG2C T cell subset, CD4+ or CD8+ T cells, or bulk PBMC T cells (not recorded which). This clonotype was obtained from a man between 18 and 35 years old in good health. The chain is built from TRBV4-3 and TRBJ2-7; absent DNA, TCRdb's TRBD2 call cannot be checked. The CDR3 loop reads CASSQASGGYEQYF.